This paragraph reports one T cell receptor beta chain. The antigen is unknown. Germline V gene data show CDR1 as KGHSH and CDR2 as LQKENI. J lost 1 base, V lost 4 bases, and 3 bases had no gene match. The CDR3 spans 16 residues. The data were obtained in a study of cytomegalovirus exposure and HLA in healthy donors. General study findings and limits: Cytomegalovirus-associated status was assigned to some 160 TCR beta chains. The CMV antigen specificity of three CMV-associated chains was confirmed through in vitro analysis.

A multiplex PCR was run with 60 Vbeta primers and 13 Jbeta primers. Sequenced by immunoSEQ multiplex PCR; TCRdb stores in-frame clones only, minus some. The profile shows under 300,000 clones, 80% to 90% of them singletons. Sample: PBMCs. This receptor was obtained from a man in his forties or fifties in good health and CMV-seropositive. The chain recombines TRBV18 with TRBJ2-3; 12 bases agree with TRBD2. CDR3 in amino acids: CASSLTSGRRTDTQYF. The DNA of the CDR3 is TGTGCCAGCTCACTGACTAGCGGGAGACGCACAGATACGCAGTATTTT.